The clone carrying this T cell receptor beta chain has at least ten counts. Its specificity is unknown. These data are taken from a study of CD8 T cells in ankylosing spondylitis. Broader study findings: In ankylosing spondylitis patients, matched synovial fluid reportedly showed significant enrichment of disease-linked clones.

TCRdb reprocessed the 5' RACE reads with MiXCR, giving one entry per CDR3 protein. Among more than 150,000 distinct CDR3 sequences, about an eighth were seen once, and the ten largest hold 11%. Looked up from germline, CDR1 is DFQATT and CDR2 is SNEGSKA (reference sequence). The ends were cut back, 5 bases at V and 7 bases at J, with 21 bases in the middle. The CDR3 runs to 16 residues. This chain connects TRBV20-1 to TRBJ1-6; the D gene is possibly TRBD1 (6 bases). Material for sequencing was blood, either unsorted or a sorted T cell fraction (not recorded which). This TCR came from a female donor with ankylosing spondylitis or in good health (not recorded which). The CDR3 region is CSAPRTEKVGNSPLHF. The CDR3 coding sequence is TGCAGTGCTCCCAGGACAGAAAAAGTAGGGAATTCACCCCTCCACTTT.